Listed here are 25 T cell receptor beta chains from one sample, sequenced in a study of OX40 agonist ivuxolimab in advanced cancers. The data were produced by immunoSEQ multiplex PCR, yet TCRdb's version contains in-frame clones alone and is incomplete. The sample includes 50,000 or so clones, 85% to 95% of them seen just once. The sample was CD4+ or CD8+ T cells sorted from blood, taken in a trial of the OX40 agonist ivuxolimab. Every receptor here comes from an adult with an advanced solid tumor such as melanoma, head and neck, liver or kidney cancer.

The genes are TRBV7-8 and TRBJ2-1; no reliable D call. The CDR3 length is 15 residues. With 1 base removed from V and 8 bases from J, the gap between germline ends came to 15 bases. Per germline, CDR1 SGHVS and CDR2 FQNEAQ. CDR3 protein: CASSLVPGGTYEQFF. Written as DNA, the CDR3 is TGTGCCAGCAGCTTAGTACCGGGTGGCACGTATGAGCAGTTCTTC.

This clone was counted between two and nine times. The V call is TRBV29-1, the J call TRBJ2-3; a possible D gene is TRBD2 (6 bases). V lost 3 bases and J 2 bases, leaving 15 bases between the germline ends. CDR1 is SQVTM and CDR2 is ANQGSEA in the germline V gene. This CDR3 is 15 amino acids long. CDR3 sequence reads: CSVDRLARSTDTQYF. CDR3 sequence (DNA): TGCAGCGTTGATCGTCTAGCGAGATCCACAGATACGCAGTATTTT.

This clone was seen only once. The chain links TRBV5-4 to TRBJ2-1; 8 bases are a match to TRBD1. The length of the CDR3 is 15 residues. Looked up from germline, CDR1 is SGHNT and CDR2 is YYREEE (reference sequence). The V gene end was trimmed by 2 bases and the J gene end by 6 bases; junction bases not matched to a gene: 7. In nucleotides, the CDR3 is TGTGCCAGCAGCTTCCCGGGACAGGCTTCCAATGAGCAGTTCTTC. Protein sequence: CASSFPGQASNEQFF.

The gene calls are TRBV19 and TRBJ2-3; 8 bases are a match to TRBD2. CDR3 length: 16 amino acids. Germline-derived CDR1 and CDR2 are LNHDA and SQIVND (reference sequence). J gave up 3 bases and V 5 bases, and 10 bases lay outside the gene matches. The CDR3 sequence is CASSPLLAEGTDTQYF. The CDR3 bases are TGTGCCAGTAGTCCTCTACTAGCGGAGGGGACAGATACGCAGTATTTT.

The gene calls are TRBV28 and TRBJ2-3, with a tentative D call TRBD2 (6 bases). This CDR3 has 13 residues. Per germline, CDR1 MDHEN and CDR2 SYDVKM. V lost 10 bases, J lost 6 bases, and 17 bases lay in between. The CDR3 spells CATGGLLGDTQYF. CDR3 nucleotide sequence: TGTGCCACCGGGGGACTGCTTGGGGATACGCAGTATTTT. Supplemented by reference TRBV28 and TRBJ2-3, the full variable domain reads DVKVTQSSRYLVKRTGEKVFLECVQDMDHENMFWYRQDPGLGLRLIYFSYDVKMKEKGDIPEGYSVSREKKERFSLILESASTNQTSMYLCATGGLLGDTQYFGPGTRLTVL.

The J gene is TRBJ1-4, the V gene TRBV7-9; D uncertain. Trimming stripped 4 bases from V and 3 bases from J, with 15 bases between. Germline values: CDR1 SEHNR, CDR2 FQNEAQ (reference sequence). The CDR3 sequence is 16 residues long. The CDR3 DNA is TGTGCCAGCAGCTACTTTACGGGGAACGCTAATGAAAAACTGTTTTTT. As protein: CASSYFTGNANEKLFF.

The chain links TRBV5-4 to TRBJ1-3, with D possibly TRBD1 on 5 matching bases. CDR1 and CDR2 from the germline V gene are SGHNT and YYREEE (reference sequence). V lost 2 bases and J lost 3, with 9 bases in between. The CDR3 consists of 14 residues. The CDR3 loop reads CASSFAGLGNTIYF. CDR3 bases: TGTGCCAGCAGCTTTGCGGGGCTTGGAAACACCATATATTTT. Variable domain in full (rest from reference TRBV5-4 and TRBJ1-3): ETGVTQSPTHLIKTRGQQVTLRCSSQSGHNTVSWYQQALGQGPQFIFQYYREEENGRGNFPPRFSGLQFPNYSSELNVNALELDDSALYLCASSFAGLGNTIYFGEGSWLTVV.

The genes are TRBV6-6 and TRBJ2-7; TRBD2 matches at 10 bases. Germline lookup yields CDR1 MNHNY and CDR2 SVGAGI (reference sequence). The CDR3 runs to 15 residues. With 5 bases clipped from V and 0 bases from J, the junction kept 4 bases outside the gene matches. The CDR3 coding sequence is TGTGCCAGCAGTCTAGCGGGGGCTTACTCCTACGAGCAGTACTTC. It specifies CASSLAGAYSYEQYF.

This sequence joins TRBV4-2 and TRBJ1-4; no firm D call. CDR3 length equals 15 residues. V lost 0 bases and J 4 bases, leaving 9 bases between the germline ends. CDR1 is LGHNA, CDR2 YNFKEQ, per germline. CDR3 amino acids: CASSQDPSGNEKLFF. The CDR3 region has the DNA TGTGCCAGCAGCCAAGATCCTTCGGGTAATGAAAAACTGTTTTTT.

The rearrangement joins TRBV27 to TRBJ2-7; a possible D gene is TRBD1 (5 bases). Deletions cut 2 bases from V and 6 bases from J, with 17 bases between. Per the germline V gene, CDR1 is MNHEY and CDR2 is SMNVEV (reference sequence). The CDR3 has 15 amino acids. The CDR3 coding sequence is TGTGCCAGCAGTTTAAGGGGCAGGGCCCCTCTCGAGCAGTACTTC. It translates to CASSLRGRAPLEQYF.

The chain employs TRBV6-5 and TRBJ2-7; D unresolved. This CDR3 has 14 residues. Trimming removed 6 bases at V and 0 bases at J, with 12 bases between. The germline CDR1 and CDR2 sequences are MNHEY and SVGAGI. The CDR3 region has the DNA TGTGCCAGCAGCCTTCAGGTGGGCTCCTACGAGCAGTACTTC. It yields the protein CASSLQVGSYEQYF.

The CDR3 region is CASSGAETYNEQFF. CDR3 DNA sequence: TGTGCCAGTTCCGGGGCGGAAACGTACAATGAGCAGTTCTTC. This chain connects TRBV19 to TRBJ2-1; D may correspond to TRBD1 or TRBD2 (5 bases each). The CDR3 is 14 amino acids. Germline V gene lookup returns CDR1 LNHDA and CDR2 SQIVND (reference sequence). V lost 8 bases, J lost 4 bases, and 15 bases lay in between.

The J gene is TRBJ2-3, the V gene TRBV14; 14 nucleotides match TRBD2. V was clipped by 4 bases and J by 15 bases; unmatched bases: 6. The length of the CDR3 is 13 residues. The V gene's germline CDR1 is SGHDN and CDR2 FVKESK. The CDR3, as DNA: TGTGCCAGCAGCCTGGGACTAGCGGGAGTGTTCTATTTT. Its protein is CASSLGLAGVFYF.

The chain uses TRBV19 and TRBJ2-7; 11 bases line up with TRBD2. This CDR3 contains 15 residues. Germline values: CDR1 LNHDA, CDR2 SQIVND (reference sequence). V gave up 5 bases and J gave up 4 bases; unmatched junction bases: 7. The CDR3 is CASSAGLAGSYEQYF. In DNA form, the CDR3 reads TGTGCCAGTAGTGCTGGACTAGCGGGTTCTTACGAGCAGTACTTC.

This chain links TRBV13 with TRBJ1-1; 7 nucleotides agree with TRBD1. The V segment lost 5 bases and the J segment 1 base; nucleotides outside the gene matches: 4. The CDR3 spans 14 residues. Germline CDR1 reads PRHDT; CDR2 reads FYEKMQ (reference sequence). CDR3 in amino acids: CASSPTGENTEAFF. CDR3 bases: TGTGCCAGCAGCCCCACAGGGGAGAACACTGAAGCTTTCTTT. Full variable domain (rest looked up from reference TRBV13 and TRBJ1-1): AAGVIQSPRHLIKEKRETATLKCYPIPRHDTVYWYQQGPGQDPQFLISFYEKMQSDKGSIPDRFSAQQFSDYHSELNMSSLELGDSALYFCASSPTGENTEAFFGQGTRLTVV.

With respect to this clone: A read error may produce the germline difference seen at one junction end. This chain uses TRBV13 with TRBJ2-7; D perhaps matches TRBD1 (6 bases). Germline V lookup: CDR1 PRHDT, CDR2 FYEKMQ (reference sequence). This CDR3 is built from 14 residues. The DNA for the CDR3 is TGTGCCAGCAGCGTAGGGGGTCCTGCTTACGAGCAGTACTTC. Translated: CASSVGGPAYEQYF.

The chain links TRBV30 to TRBJ2-1, with 12 nucleotides matching TRBD2. Germline V gene data show CDR1 as GTSNPN and CDR2 as SVGIG (reference sequence). J gave up 9 bases and V 4 bases, and 16 bases lay outside the gene matches. The CDR3 is 17 residues long. The CDR3 is CAWTTRLAGVRWGEQFF. The CDR3 DNA reads as TGTGCCTGGACAACACGACTAGCGGGAGTACGGTGGGGTGAGCAGTTCTTC.

The rearrangement joins TRBV10-3 to TRBJ2-5; 7 bases map to TRBD2. CDR3 length: 17 residues. CDR1 is ENHRY, CDR2 SYGVKD, per germline. V lost 3 bases to trimming and J lost 5 bases; unmatched junction nucleotides: 15. The CDR3 sequence: CAISEREWREYRETQYF. For the CDR3, the DNA is TGTGCCATCAGTGAACGGGAGTGGCGGGAGTATAGGGAGACCCAGTACTTC.

The V gene is TRBV2, the J gene TRBJ2-5; D is unresolved. V was pared by 6 bases and J by 2 bases, with 13 bases between. The CDR3 sequence is 14 residues long. Germline V CDR1 and CDR2: SNHLY, FYNNEI. The CDR3 region is CASRAELVQETQYF. CDR3 coding DNA: TGTGCCAGCAGGGCGGAGTTAGTTCAAGAGACCCAGTACTTC.

The V call is TRBV28, the J call TRBJ2-3; D gene ambiguous. Trimming left V 3 bases short and J 1 base short, with 8 bases between. CDR1 and CDR2 (germline): MDHEN, SYDVKM. The CDR3 runs 14 residues. The chain's CDR3 is CASSLVSGTDTQYF. The CDR3 DNA reads TGTGCCAGCAGTTTGGTTTCCGGCACAGATACGCAGTATTTT.

The chain employs TRBV5-6 and TRBJ1-2; a weak D match, TRBD1 (5 bases). Germline V gene data show CDR1 as SGHDT and CDR2 as YYEEEE. V shed 0 bases and J shed 3 bases, with 15 bases lying between them. The CDR3 covers 16 residues. For the CDR3, the DNA is TGTGCCAGCAGCTTGGTGGAGGGGAGCGCCTACTATGGCTACACCTTC. Translated, it gives CASSLVEGSAYYGYTF.

This chain joins TRBV11-3 and TRBJ2-5; 13 bases agree with TRBD2. Germline-derived CDR1 and CDR2 are SGHNT and YENEEA. The J segment lost 1 base and the V segment lost 1 base, leaving 0 bases of the junction unmatched. The CDR3 sequence is 16 residues long. CDR3 protein: CASSLGTSGSQETQYF. CDR3 DNA: TGTGCCAGCAGCTTAGGGACTAGCGGGAGCCAAGAGACCCAGTACTTC.

The chain employs TRBV27 and TRBJ2-5; D unclear. The V end lost 5 bases, the J end lost 5 bases, and 15 bases lay between the germline ends. There are 14 residues in the CDR3. CDR1 is MNHEY, CDR2 SMNVEV, per germline (reference sequence). CDR3 sequence (DNA): TGTGCCAGCAGTCCCGGCGGAACCAGGGAGACCCAGTACTTC. This sequence encodes CASSPGGTRETQYF.

This clone was seen just once. V gene TRBV10-2 combines with J gene TRBJ2-1; D remains unclear. CDR1 and CDR2 (germline): WSHSY, SAAADI. V was cut by 0 bases and J by 15 bases, with 12 bases left in between. This CDR3 has 12 residues. The DNA of the CDR3 is TGCGCCAGCAGTGAGTCGTCCTACGGCCGGTTCTTC. Protein sequence: CASSESSYGRFF.

The chain employs TRBV2 and TRBJ2-1; possibly TRBD2 for D (6 bases). This CDR3 is 14 amino acids long. V gave up 2 bases and J gave up 6 bases, with 11 bases separating them. Per the germline V gene, CDR1 is SNHLY and CDR2 is FYNNEI. CDR3 DNA sequence: TGTGCCAGCAGTGAAACTAGCCCAGGCAATGAGCAGTTCTTC. This translates into CASSETSPGNEQFF.